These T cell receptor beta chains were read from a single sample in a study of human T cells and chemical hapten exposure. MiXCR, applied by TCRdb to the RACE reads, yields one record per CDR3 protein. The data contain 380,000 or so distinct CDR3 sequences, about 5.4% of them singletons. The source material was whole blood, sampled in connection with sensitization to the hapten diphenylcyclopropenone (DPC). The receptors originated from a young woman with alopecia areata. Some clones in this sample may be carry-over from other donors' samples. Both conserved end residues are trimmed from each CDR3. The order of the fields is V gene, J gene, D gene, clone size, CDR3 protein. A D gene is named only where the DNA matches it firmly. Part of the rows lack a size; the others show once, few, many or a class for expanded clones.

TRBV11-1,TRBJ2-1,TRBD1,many,ASSVPTGGQNEQF
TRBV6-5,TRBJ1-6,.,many,ASSYGLPLVDSPLH
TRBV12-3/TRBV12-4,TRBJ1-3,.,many,ASNWGINTIY
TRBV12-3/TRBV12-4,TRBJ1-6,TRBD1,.,ASTRTGDSPLH
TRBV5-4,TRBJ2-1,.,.,ASSFSGSTSYNEQF
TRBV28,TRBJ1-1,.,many,ATKDRLNTEAF
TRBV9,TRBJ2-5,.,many,ASSGTAIEETQY
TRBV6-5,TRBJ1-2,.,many,ASTPLAGAPSGYT
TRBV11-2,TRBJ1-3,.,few,ASSSRWAGAGNTIY
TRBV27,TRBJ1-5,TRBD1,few,ASSSTGVDQPQH
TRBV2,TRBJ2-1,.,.,ASRPRDETYNEQF
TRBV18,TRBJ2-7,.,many,ASSKNEYEQY
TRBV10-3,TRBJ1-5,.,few,AISEWDKQPQH
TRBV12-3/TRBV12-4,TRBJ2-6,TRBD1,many,ASSYGQGVTGANVLT
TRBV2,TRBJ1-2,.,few,ASSDSFYGYT
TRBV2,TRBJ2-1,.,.,ASRTRGQIIYNEQF
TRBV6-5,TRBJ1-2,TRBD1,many,ASSYSGQGGGYT
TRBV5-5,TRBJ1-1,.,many,ASSLDQGMNTEAF